The source of this T cell receptor (beta chain) is a study of monozygotic twins with inflammatory bowel disease. Study-level points and caveats: Immunosuppressive treatments differing between patients may have added repertoire variability. A single strong clonotype or signal linked to IBD was not supported.

Worth noting for this clonotype: Its antigen is still unknown.

TCRdb re-analyzed the 5' RACE reads; it lists each CDR3 protein once, without DNA. The sample includes around 230,000 distinct CDR3 sequences. This CDR3 is built from 16 residues. Germline V gene sequence: CDR1 MNHNS, CDR2 SASEGT. The V and J genes are TRBV6-1 and TRBJ2-2; the TCRdb D gene call, TRBD1, has no DNA to confirm it. The receptor comes from a human donor with ulcerative colitis or Crohn's disease, or a healthy co-twin of an affected twin (not recorded which). The sequenced sample was blood. The CDR3 protein is CASSELTGGNTGELFF.